The T cell receptor beta chain described here comes from a study of blood T cell repertoires in COVID-19. The V gene lost 5 bases and the J gene lost 0 bases, with 10 bases spanning the gap. Germline-derived CDR1 and CDR2 are SGHTA and FQGNSA. CDR3 length: 15 residues. Clones were sequenced by immunoSEQ multiplex PCR, and TCRdb holds only the in-frame ones, with some missing. The profile shows 100,000 to 150,000 clones, just under 80% of them singletons. The rearrangement uses TRBV7-2 and TRBJ1-4; a possible D gene is TRBD1 (5 bases). This clonotype was obtained from a human donor in a cohort sampled during active COVID-19. Sequencing input: peripheral blood. The CDR3 DNA sequence: TGTGCCAGCAGCCCGCCAGGGTCAACTAATGAAAAACTGTTTTTT. Translating gives CASSPPGSTNEKLFF.